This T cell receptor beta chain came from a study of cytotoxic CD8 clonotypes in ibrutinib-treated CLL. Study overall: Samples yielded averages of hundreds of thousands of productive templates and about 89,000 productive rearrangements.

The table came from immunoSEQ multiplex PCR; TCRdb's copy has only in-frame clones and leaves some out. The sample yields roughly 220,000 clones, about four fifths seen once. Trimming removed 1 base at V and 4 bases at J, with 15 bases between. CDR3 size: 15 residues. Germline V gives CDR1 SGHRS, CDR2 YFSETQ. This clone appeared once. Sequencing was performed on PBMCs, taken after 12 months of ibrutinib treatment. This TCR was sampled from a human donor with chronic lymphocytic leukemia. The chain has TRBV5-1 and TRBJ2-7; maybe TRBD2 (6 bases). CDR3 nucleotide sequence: TGCGCCAGCAGCTTGACGGGGGAAGGTAGATACGAGCAGTACTTC. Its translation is CASSLTGEGRYEQYF.